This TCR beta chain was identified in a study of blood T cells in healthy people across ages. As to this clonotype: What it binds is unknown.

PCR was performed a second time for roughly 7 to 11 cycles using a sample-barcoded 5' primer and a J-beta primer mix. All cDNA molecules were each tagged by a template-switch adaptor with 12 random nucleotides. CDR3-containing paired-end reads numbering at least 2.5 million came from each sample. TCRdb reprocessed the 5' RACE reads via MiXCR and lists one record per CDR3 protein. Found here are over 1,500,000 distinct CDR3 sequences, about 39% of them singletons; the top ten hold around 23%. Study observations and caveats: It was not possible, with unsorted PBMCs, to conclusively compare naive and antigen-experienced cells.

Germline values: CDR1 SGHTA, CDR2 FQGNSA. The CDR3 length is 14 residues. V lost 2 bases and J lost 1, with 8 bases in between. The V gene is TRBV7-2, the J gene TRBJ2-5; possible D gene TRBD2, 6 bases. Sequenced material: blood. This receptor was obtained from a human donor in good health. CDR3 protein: CASSLFSGQETQYF. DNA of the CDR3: TGTGCCAGCAGCTTATTTAGCGGCCAAGAGACCCAGTACTTC.